The 12 T cell receptor beta chains given below trace back to one sample, sequenced in a study of blood T cell repertoires in COVID-19. Here immunoSEQ multiplex PCR was the method, and the copy in TCRdb shows in-frame clones only, minus some. This sample has 130,000 or so clones; more than 60% occur once, and the top ten carry approximately 2.1%. The sequencing input was peripheral blood. The origin of the receptors is a woman in her 70s with acute or convalescent COVID-19.

The V and J genes are TRBV6-5 and TRBJ1-4; D may be TRBD1 (6 bases). The CDR3 loop spans 14 amino acids. The germline CDR1 and CDR2 sequences are MNHEY and SVGAGI. V was pared by 2 bases and J by 8 bases, with 12 bases between. CDR3 protein: CASSYTRGGEKLFF. Here the CDR3 DNA reads TGTGCCAGCAGTTACACCAGGGGTGGGGAAAAACTGTTTTTT.

Details on this clone: The conserved phenylalanine or tryptophan is not found at the CDR3 terminus, so this likely reflects a read error. The gene calls are TRBV10-3 and TRBJ1-2, with D perhaps TRBD1 (6 bases). The V gene's germline CDR1 is ENHRY and CDR2 SYGVKD. V was pared by 6 bases and J by 2 bases, with 13 bases between. This CDR3 is 14 amino acids long. CDR3: CAISPSQGNYGYTL. The CDR3 nucleotides read TGTGCCATCAGCCCAAGTCAGGGGAACTATGGCTACACCCTC.

The genes are TRBV6-1 and TRBJ2-7; possibly TRBD1 for D (5 bases). The CDR3 is 13 residues long. Germline CDR1 reads MNHNS; CDR2 reads SASEGT. Deletions cut 1 base from V and 4 bases from J, with 8 bases between. Written as DNA, the CDR3 is TGTGCCAGCAGTGAAGACAGGAAGTACGAGCAGTACTTC. Its protein is CASSEDRKYEQYF.

The J gene is TRBJ2-4, the V gene TRBV19, with TRBD2 as a possible D gene (5 bases). Trimming removed 6 bases from V and 0 bases from J, with 9 bases in between. Germline CDR1 and CDR2: LNHDA and SQIVND (reference sequence). This CDR3 is built from 14 residues. In DNA form, the CDR3 reads TGTGCCAGTAGCCGCCGGGAAGCCAAAAACATTCAGTACTTC. It is translated as CASSRREAKNIQYF.

This clone came up many times. V usage is TRBV18 and J usage is TRBJ2-1; 8 bases line up with TRBD2. Per the germline V gene, CDR1 is KGHSH and CDR2 is LQKENI. Trimming at V came to 6 bases and at J to 2 bases, leaving 6 bases not matched to a gene. This CDR3 has 15 residues. The CDR3 region is CASSSGSFTYNEQFF. As DNA, the CDR3 is TGTGCCAGCTCCAGCGGGAGTTTCACCTACAATGAGCAGTTCTTC.

J is TRBJ2-1 and V is TRBV3-1 (or the pseudogene TRBV3-2), with TRBD2 identical over 9 bases. Germline values: CDR1 LGHDT, CDR2 YNNKEL (reference sequence). The length of the CDR3 is 16 residues. V gave up 2 bases and J gave up 10 bases; unmatched junction bases: 12. The CDR3 loop reads CASSQFGGGGAGEQFF. DNA for the CDR3: TGTGCCAGCAGCCAATTTGGTGGCGGGGGGGCTGGCGAGCAGTTCTTC.

The chain links TRBV5-4 to TRBJ2-3, with TRBD2 identical over 7 bases. V was pared by 1 base and J by 4 bases, with 9 bases of the junction left unmatched. The germline V gene has CDR1 SGHNT and CDR2 YYREEE (reference sequence). The CDR3 has 16 amino acids. CDR3 DNA: TGTGCCAGCAGCTTGCAGGGACCGGGGGGACCAGATACGCAGTATTTT. It yields the protein CASSLQGPGGPDTQYF.

This chain links TRBV7-9 with TRBJ1-2; 8 bases line up with TRBD1. With V trimmed by 4 bases and J by 7 bases, 11 bases remained unmatched. This CDR3 is built from 15 residues. CDR1 and CDR2 (germline): SEHNR, FQNEAQ (reference sequence). The CDR3 nucleotides are TGTGCCAGCAGCTGGGGAGGACAGGGCCGGGTTGGCTACACCTTC. It yields the protein CASSWGGQGRVGYTF.

This rearrangement joins TRBV6-2 or TRBV6-3 to TRBJ1-5, with 7 nucleotides matching TRBD1. The germline V gene encodes CDR1 MNHEY and CDR2 SVGEGT. The CDR3 runs 15 residues. Losses at the gene ends were 5 bases for V and 7 bases for J; bases not matched to a gene: 11. CDR3 nucleotides: TGTGCCAGCAGTACGGGAGGGGGCGCAGGGCAGCCCCAGCATTTT. It specifies CASSTGGGAGQPQHF.

The chain carries TRBV3-1 (or the pseudogene TRBV3-2) and TRBJ1-4; D ambiguous. V dropped 6 bases and J dropped 6 bases, with 14 bases sitting between them. This CDR3 comprises 14 residues. CDR1 and CDR2 (germline): LGHDT, YNNKEL (reference sequence). The CDR3 DNA is TGTGCCAGCAGTCCGACTCGAGCTGATGAAAAACTGTTTTTT. This translates into CASSPTRADEKLFF.

This clone was seen a few times. The chain links TRBV5-1 to TRBJ1-2, with TRBD1 identical over 8 bases. The J segment lost 7 bases and the V segment lost 0 bases, leaving 11 bases of the junction unmatched. CDR1 SGHRS and CDR2 YFSETQ come from the germline V gene. CDR3 length: 16 amino acids. The CDR3 DNA follows: TGCGCCAGCAGCTTGGCCGGACAGGGTGGTCGCGGTGGCTACACCTTC. Translation: CASSLAGQGGRGGYTF.

The chain carries TRBV11-2 and TRBJ2-5, with TRBD2 matching over 7 bases. V was clipped by 4 bases and J by 1 base; unmatched bases: 6. The CDR3 contains 15 residues. The germline V gene has CDR1 SGHAT and CDR2 FQNNGV. The CDR3: CASSYSGYPQETQYF. For the CDR3, the DNA is TGTGCCAGCAGCTATAGCGGGTACCCCCAAGAGACCCAGTACTTC.